Below are 3 T cell receptor beta chains sequenced from a single sample in a study of blood T cell repertoires in COVID-19. Measured with immunoSEQ multiplex PCR; TCRdb has only the in-frame clones, and not every one. The sample records about 270,000 clones, over 80% being singletons. The sample consisted of PBMCs or T cells enriched from blood (not recorded which). The receptors here all came from a woman aged 30 to 39 with acute COVID-19.

The rearrangement uses TRBV3-1 (or the pseudogene TRBV3-2) and TRBJ2-1, with TRBD1 matching over 7 bases. In germline, CDR1 is LGHDT, CDR2 YNNKEL (reference sequence). V lost 4 bases and J lost 8; bases outside the gene matches: 11. The CDR3 is 15 residues long. CDR3 amino acids: CASSPGGAQGDEQFF. The CDR3 DNA reads TGTGCCAGCAGCCCCGGTGGCGCGCAGGGGGATGAGCAGTTCTTC.

V is TRBV28 and J is TRBJ2-2; perhaps TRBD1 as D (5 bases). This CDR3 is 14 amino acids long. Germline V gene sequence: CDR1 MDHEN, CDR2 SYDVKM. Trimming pared 4 bases from V and 5 bases from J, leaving 11 bases between. The CDR3 DNA follows: TGTGCCAGCAGTTCCACTCCAGGGACCGGGGAGCTGTTTTTT. Protein sequence: CASSSTPGTGELFF.

This clone was seen once. V is TRBV3-1 (or the pseudogene TRBV3-2) and J is TRBJ1-1, with 9 bases lining up with TRBD1. In germline, CDR1 is LGHDT, CDR2 YNNKEL (reference sequence). The V segment lost 4 bases and the J segment 5 bases; nucleotides outside the gene matches: 2. CDR3 length: 13 residues. The CDR3: CASSPQGATEAFF. CDR3 bases: TGTGCCAGCAGCCCACAGGGGGCGACTGAAGCTTTCTTT.